The clone carrying this TCR beta chain was counted ten times or more. Its specificity is unknown. Deletions cut 6 bases from V and 4 bases from J, with 18 bases between. The CDR3 has 15 residues. The germline gives CDR1 SEHNR, CDR2 FQNEAQ (reference sequence). This sample was taken from a study of early T cells in non-severe SARS-CoV-2 infection. Across the study: Sequencing used unsorted whole-blood bulk RNA, so chains lack pairing. Study results and limitations: Database matching using VDJdb favored anti-spike CD8 responses, with private and CD4 specificities left missing.

Individual cDNA molecules received unique molecular identifiers during library preparation. A single record per CDR3 protein comes from TCRdb applying MiXCR to the 5' RACE reads. The sample shows under 45,000 distinct CDR3 sequences, 5% to 6% of them seen only once. Sample: whole blood, taken at baseline. The chain recombines TRBV7-9 with TRBJ2-5; TRBD1 might be the D (8 bases). The receptor was derived from an adult who was a healthcare worker with PCR-confirmed SARS-CoV-2 infection or an uninfected control (not recorded which). In nucleotides, the CDR3 is TGTGCCAGCAGTTCTAGCGGAGGGACAGGAGAGACCCAGTACTTC. Translating gives CASSSSGGTGETQYF.